The text below deals with one TCR beta chain. Original processing methods: Reference gene primers were amplified, and this amplification served to estimate nucleated cell counts. Using immunoSEQ multiplex PCR, the repertoire was profiled, and TCRdb retains in-frame clones only, with some absent. For V, J and clone size, that table is used; D and trimming come from the DNA. The sample lists 35,000 to 40,000 clones, around 85% occurring once. This specimen belongs to a study of blood T cell repertoires in COVID-19. About the study: From the United States, Italy and Spain came samples of acute and convalescent COVID-19. T cells, B-cell-depleted T cells, or PBMCs provided the cDNA or gDNA that served as material.

Trimming stripped 1 base from V and 0 bases from J, with 7 bases between. Germline CDR1 SGHVS, CDR2 FQNEAQ. The CDR3 totals 14 residues. This chain connects TRBV7-8 to TRBJ2-7; D is perhaps TRBD2 (5 bases). What was sequenced was peripheral blood. The sequence was collected from an elderly man with active or convalescent COVID-19. The CDR3 DNA is TGTGCCAGCAGCTTAGGAGGGTACTCCTACGAGCAGTACTTC. Its protein is CASSLGGYSYEQYF.